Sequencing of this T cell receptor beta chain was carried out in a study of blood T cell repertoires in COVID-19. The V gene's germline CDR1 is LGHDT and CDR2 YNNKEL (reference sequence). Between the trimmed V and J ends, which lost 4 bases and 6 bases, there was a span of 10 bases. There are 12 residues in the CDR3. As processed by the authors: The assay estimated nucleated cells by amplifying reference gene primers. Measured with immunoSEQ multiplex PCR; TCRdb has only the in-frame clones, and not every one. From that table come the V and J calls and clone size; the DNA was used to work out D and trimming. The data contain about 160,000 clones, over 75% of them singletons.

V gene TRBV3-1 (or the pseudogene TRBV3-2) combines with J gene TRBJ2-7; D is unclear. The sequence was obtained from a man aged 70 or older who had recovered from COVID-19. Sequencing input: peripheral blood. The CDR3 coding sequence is TGTGCCAGCAGCCTACAGCCGGCCGAGCAGTACTTC. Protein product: CASSLQPAEQYF.